These 15 T cell receptor beta chains were all obtained from the same sample, sequenced in a study of early T cells in non-severe SARS-CoV-2 infection. Via MiXCR, TCRdb re-called the 5' RACE reads, giving one row per CDR3 protein. The sample lists tens of thousands of distinct CDR3 sequences; 15% were seen once. The sample was whole blood. The source of these receptors is an adult who was a healthcare worker with PCR-confirmed SARS-CoV-2 infection or an uninfected control (not recorded which).

This clonotype appeared a few times. V gene TRBV18 combines with J gene TRBJ2-4; D may be TRBD2 (6 bases). The length of the CDR3 is 14 residues. Trimming left V 3 bases short and J 5 bases short, with 11 bases between. Germline V gene sequence: CDR1 KGHSH, CDR2 LQKENI. The CDR3 DNA follows: TGTGCCAGCTCACCCTCTGTAGCGGAAAACATTCAGTACTTC. Encoded protein: CASSPSVAENIQYF.

The CDR3, as DNA: TGTGCCAGCAGTTCTTCCCGGGACAGGGGGAATCAGCCCCAGCATTTT. Translated: CASSSSRDRGNQPQHF. V usage is TRBV6-2 or TRBV6-3 and J usage is TRBJ1-5, with 11 bases fitting TRBD1. J gave up 4 bases and V 4 bases, and 6 bases lay outside the gene matches. CDR3 length: 16 amino acids. Germline-derived CDR1 and CDR2 are MNHEY and SVGEGT.

The genes are TRBV4-2 and TRBJ2-5; 15 nucleotides match TRBD2. The CDR3 is 16 residues long. Germline V gene sequence: CDR1 LGHNA, CDR2 YNFKEQ. Losses at the gene ends were 4 bases for V and 3 bases for J; bases not matched to a gene: 3. The CDR3 DNA reads TGTGCCAGCAGCCCCGGACTAGCGGGAGGGGAAGAGACCCAGTACTTC. It yields the protein CASSPGLAGGEETQYF.

This clonotype was picked up a small number of times. The chain combines TRBV28 with TRBJ2-7; D remains ambiguous. This CDR3 region has 14 residues. V lost 5 bases, J lost 3 bases, and 14 bases lay in between. Per the germline V gene, CDR1 is MDHEN and CDR2 is SYDVKM. The CDR3 sequence: CASSPRSSLYEQYF. CDR3 bases: TGTGCCAGCAGTCCGCGTTCTTCCCTCTACGAGCAGTACTTC.

The chain is built from TRBV28 and TRBJ2-1, with D possibly TRBD1 on 6 matching bases. The CDR3 has 13 amino acids. Germline V gene sequence: CDR1 MDHEN, CDR2 SYDVKM. Trimming shortened V by 6 bases and J by 4 bases, and 10 bases separated the two germline ends. The CDR3 DNA is TGTGCCAGCAGAACAGGGCTATACAATGAGCAGTTCTTC. The encoded protein is CASRTGLYNEQFF. Combining the CDR3 with reference TRBV28 and TRBJ2-1 gives the whole variable domain DVKVTQSSRYLVKRTGEKVFLECVQDMDHENMFWYRQDPGLGLRLIYFSYDVKMKEKGDIPEGYSVSREKKERFSLILESASTNQTSMYLCASRTGLYNEQFFGPGTRLTVL.

This clonotype was detected a few times. CDR3 in amino acids: CAISGLAGEETQYF. The CDR3 nucleotides read TGTGCCATCAGCGGACTAGCGGGCGAAGAGACCCAGTACTTC. The gene calls are TRBV10-3 and TRBJ2-5, with TRBD2 matching 11 bases. Per the germline V gene, CDR1 is ENHRY and CDR2 is SYGVKD. The CDR3 is 14 amino acids. The J segment lost 3 bases and the V segment lost 6 bases, leaving 3 bases of the junction unmatched.

There are a few counts of this clonotype. V is TRBV19 and J is TRBJ2-1, with a tentative D call TRBD2 (5 bases). Trimming removed 7 bases at V and 2 bases at J, with 18 bases between. Germline assignment: CDR1 LNHDA and CDR2 SQIVND (reference sequence). The CDR3 has 16 amino acids. CDR3: CASTPSLARPYNEQFF. The CDR3 region has the DNA TGTGCCAGTACCCCCTCCCTAGCTCGACCCTACAATGAGCAGTTCTTC.

V and J are TRBV4-1 and TRBJ1-2; D perhaps matches TRBD1 (5 bases). Per the germline V gene, CDR1 is MGHRA and CDR2 is YSYEKL. There are 14 residues in the CDR3. V lost 3 bases and J 8 bases, leaving 16 bases between the germline ends. CDR3 amino acids: CASSQAGTPFGYTF. CDR3 DNA: TGCGCCAGCAGCCAGGCCGGGACCCCCTTCGGCTACACCTTC.

Only a few counts were recorded for this clonotype. This chain links TRBV12-3 or TRBV12-4 with TRBJ1-2; no clear D. The CDR3 is made up of 12 amino acids. V was clipped by 6 bases and J by 1 base, with 6 bases between them. In DNA, the CDR3 is TGTGCCAGCAGAGACATTAACTATGGCTACACCTTC. Protein product: CASRDINYGYTF.

V gene TRBV9 combines with J gene TRBJ2-5, with 8 bases lining up with TRBD2. The CDR3 runs 15 residues. Germline loops: CDR1 SGDLS, CDR2 YYNGEE. The J segment lost 4 bases and the V segment lost 2 bases, leaving 7 bases of the junction unmatched. The CDR3: CASSVGAGGGETQYF. In DNA form, the CDR3 reads TGTGCCAGCAGCGTCGGCGCGGGAGGTGGAGAGACCCAGTACTTC.

This chain uses TRBV27 with TRBJ2-2, with unresolved D. Germline V CDR1 and CDR2: MNHEY, SMNVEV (reference sequence). The germline V and J ends were trimmed by 6 bases and 0 bases, with 5 bases remaining between them. This CDR3 is 13 amino acids long. The CDR3 is CASRNPNTGELFF. CDR3 nucleotides: TGTGCCAGCAGAAATCCGAACACCGGGGAGCTGTTTTTT.

This clonotype was found many times. V is TRBV6-2 or TRBV6-3 and J is TRBJ1-2; D uncertain. The CDR3 runs to 13 residues. Looked up from germline, CDR1 is MNHEY and CDR2 is SVGEGT. Deletions cut 2 bases from V and 4 bases from J, with 8 bases between. The CDR3 loop reads CASSYTGFYGYTF. For the CDR3, the DNA is TGTGCCAGCAGTTACACCGGTTTCTATGGCTACACCTTC.

In this sample, this clonotype turned up a few times. The chain combines TRBV7-2 with TRBJ2-2, with D perhaps TRBD2 (6 bases). V dropped 1 base and J dropped 6 bases, with 12 bases sitting between them. The germline CDR1 and CDR2 sequences are SGHTA and FQGNSA. The CDR3 length is 15 residues. CDR3 protein: CASSLVTGVAGELFF. The CDR3 nucleotides read TGTGCCAGCAGCTTAGTTACGGGAGTGGCCGGGGAGCTGTTTTTT.

The chain uses TRBV28 and TRBJ1-1; TRBD1 matches at 7 bases. The CDR3 spans 12 residues. Per germline, CDR1 MDHEN and CDR2 SYDVKM. V was pared by 2 bases and J by 8 bases, with 2 bases of the junction left unmatched. The CDR3 region is CASSLAGQEAFF. In DNA, the CDR3 is TGTGCCAGCAGTTTAGCGGGACAGGAAGCTTTCTTT. The full variable domain, its missing parts supplied by reference TRBV28 and TRBJ1-1, is DVKVTQSSRYLVKRTGEKVFLECVQDMDHENMFWYRQDPGLGLRLIYFSYDVKMKEKGDIPEGYSVSREKKERFSLILESASTNQTSMYLCASSLAGQEAFFGQGTRLTVV.

The genes are TRBV7-9 and TRBJ2-7; perhaps TRBD2 as D (5 bases). This CDR3 spans 13 amino acids. Germline V lookup: CDR1 SEHNR, CDR2 FQNEAQ (reference sequence). Deletions cut 5 bases from V and 9 bases from J, with 17 bases between. The CDR3 DNA reads as TGTGCCAGCAGCCCATCCCCCCTACTAGGGCAGTACTTC. This sequence encodes CASSPSPLLGQYF. Based on the CDR3 plus reference TRBV7-9 and TRBJ2-7, the full variable domain is DTGVSQNPRHKITKRGQNVTFRCDPISEHNRLYWYRQTLGQGPEFLTYFQNEAQLEKSRLLSDRFSAERPKGSFSTLEIQRTEQGDSAMYLCASSPSPLLGQYFGPGTRLTVT.